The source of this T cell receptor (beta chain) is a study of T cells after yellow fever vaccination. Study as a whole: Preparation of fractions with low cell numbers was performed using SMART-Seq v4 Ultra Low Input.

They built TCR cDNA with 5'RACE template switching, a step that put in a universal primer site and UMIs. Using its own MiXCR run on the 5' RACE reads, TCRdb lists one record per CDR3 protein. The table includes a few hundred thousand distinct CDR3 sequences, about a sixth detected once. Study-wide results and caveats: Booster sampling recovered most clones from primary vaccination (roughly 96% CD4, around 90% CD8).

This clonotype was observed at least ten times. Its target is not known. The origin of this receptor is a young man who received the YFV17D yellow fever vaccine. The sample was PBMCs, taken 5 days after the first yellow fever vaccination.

The DNA of the CDR3 is TGTGCCAGCAGACCCGACAGTGACAACACTGAAGCTTTCTTT. Translated, it gives CASRPDSDNTEAFF. The chain recombines TRBV5-4 with TRBJ1-1, with a tentative D call TRBD1 (5 bases). Trimming stripped 5 bases from V and 2 bases from J, with 13 bases between. CDR3 size: 14 residues. CDR1 is SGHNT, CDR2 YYREEE, per germline (reference sequence).